Listed below are T cell receptor beta chains from one sample, sequenced in a study of OX40 agonist ivuxolimab in advanced cancers. Assay used: immunoSEQ multiplex PCR; TCRdb lists only in-frame clones, some missing. The table has some 100,000 clones, less than 95% seen once. This specimen was CD4+ or CD8+ T cells sorted from blood, taken in a trial of the OX40 agonist ivuxolimab. These receptors all come from an adult with an advanced solid tumor such as melanoma, head and neck, liver or kidney cancer. Each CDR3 is given with its conserved first and last residue. D genes are given only for firm matches. The size entry is marked missing in some rows and otherwise reads once, few, many or a size class.

TRBJ2-1 . TRBD2 TRBV15 TGTGCCACCAGCAGATCCCCCGCGGGAGGGCCAGGGAATGAGCAGTTCTTC CATSRSPAGGPGNEQFF
TRBJ2-7 . . TRBV6-5 TGTGCCAGCAGTTTCAGGATTTCCTACGAGCAGTACTTC CASSFRISYEQYF
TRBJ2-1 . TRBD1 TRBV7-6 TGTGCCAGCAGCTTCGACAGGGGTATTGACGTTGAGCAGTTCTTC CASSFDRGIDVEQFF
TRBJ1-1 few . TRBV7-6 TGTGCCAGCAGCCGAGGACAGCTGAACACTGAAGCTTTCTTT CASSRGQLNTEAFF
TRBJ2-7 . . TRBV5-8 TGTGCCAGCAGCTTGGGAGTTTACCCCGGACCCGAGCAGTACTTC CASSLGVYPGPEQYF
TRBJ2-7 . . TRBV30 TGTGCCTGGAGTACAGGGAGCTACGAGCAGTACTTC CAWSTGSYEQYF
TRBJ2-5 . . TRBV6-6 TGTGCCAGCAGTTACGGGAAGGGGCCCCGGAAAGAGACCCAGTACTTC CASSYGKGPRKETQYF
TRBJ2-3 once . TRBV25-1 TGTGCCAGCAGTGAATTAACGACCACAGATACGCAGTATTTT CASSELTTTDTQYF
TRBJ2-4 . . TRBV6-5 TGTGCCAGCAGTAAGCGGTTTCCCAAAAACATTCAGTACTTC CASSKRFPKNIQYF
TRBJ2-7 . TRBD2 TRBV4-3 TGCGCCAGCAGCCAAGATGGCCCTAGCGGACCCTCCTACGAGCAGTACTTC CASSQDGPSGPSYEQYF
TRBJ2-7 . TRBD1 TRBV28 TGTGCCAGCAGTTTGGTGGACAGGGGCTACGAGCAGTACTTC CASSLVDRGYEQYF
TRBJ2-7 . . TRBV28 TGTGCCAGCAGGGACTCCCGGAGCGCCTACGAGCAGTACTTC CASRDSRSAYEQYF
TRBJ2-3 . TRBD2 TRBV4-3 TGCGCCAGCAGTCGTCTAGCGGGCCCGGTCCGGAGGGCCACAGATACGCAGTATTTT CASSRLAGPVRRATDTQYF
TRBJ1-5 . . TRBV30 TGTGCCTGGAGTAAGGGGAAGGGCCCTTATAGCAATCAGCCCCAGCATTTT CAWSKGKGPYSNQPQHF
TRBJ2-3 once TRBD2 TRBV5-4 TGTGCCAGCAGCTTGGGAACTAGCGGGAGAAGCACAGATACGCAGTATTTT CASSLGTSGRSTDTQYF
TRBJ2-2 . . TRBV5-4 TGTGCCAGCAGCCCCAAGGGGGTGGGCACCGGGGAGCTGTTTTTT CASSPKGVGTGELFF
TRBJ2-3 once . TRBV4-2 TGTGCCAGCAGCCAGGGGGTCTTAGGCACAGATACGCAGTATTTT CASSQGVLGTDTQYF
TRBJ2-3 few . TRBV11-3 TGTGCCAGCAGCTCCACATCTTGGGATACGCAGTATTTT CASSSTSWDTQYF
TRBJ2-7 . TRBD2 TRBV30 TGTGCCTGGAGTAGGTTAGCGGGAGTTCGGTCCTACGAGCAGTACTTC CAWSRLAGVRSYEQYF
TRBJ2-3 . TRBD2 TRBV4-2 TGTGCCAGCAGCCGAGCGGGAGTTGGGGGAGATACGCAGTATTTT CASSRAGVGGDTQYF
TRBJ1-3 . . TRBV5-6 TGTGCCAGCAGTCGGATGATTGGAAACACCATATATTTT CASSRMIGNTIYF
TRBJ2-5 . . TRBV6-6 TGTGCCAGCAGAAAAACGGACACCCTCCGCTCAGAGACCCAGTACTTC CASRKTDTLRSETQYF
TRBJ2-7 once . TRBV7-2 TGTGCCAGCAGCTTAGGCGGGAAGGTTTCCTACGAGCAGTACTTC CASSLGGKVSYEQYF
TRBJ1-1 . TRBD1 TRBV14 TGTGCCAGCAGCCACCCTCTGGGGACAGGGAACACTGAAGCTTTCTTT CASSHPLGTGNTEAFF
TRBJ2-1 . . TRBV5-4 TGTGCCAGCAGCTTGACTAGCCTTGGTGAGCAGTTCTTC CASSLTSLGEQFF
TRBJ2-1 . . TRBV7-2 TGTGCCAGCAGCTTAGCGCTTCCGGTCAATGAGCAGTTCTTC CASSLALPVNEQFF
TRBJ2-7 . . TRBV14 TGTGCCAGCAGCCCAGCCCTCGGCAGACTCTACGAGCAGTACTTC CASSPALGRLYEQYF
TRBJ2-2 . . TRBV2 TGTGCCAGCGGGGACTGGGGCCTCGGGGAGCTGTTTTTT CASGDWGLGELFF
TRBJ1-5 . . TRBV2 TGTGCCAGCAGTGTGGGGAGGACAGATAGCAATCAGCCCCAGCATTTT CASSVGRTDSNQPQHF
TRBJ2-5 . . TRBV7-9 TGTGCCAGCAGCTCCCTCCCGAGGAGCCAAGAGACCCAGTACTTC CASSSLPRSQETQYF